The rows below give T cell receptor beta chains drawn from one sample of a study of blood T cell repertoires in COVID-19. This table comes from immunoSEQ multiplex PCR, and its TCRdb copy is limited to in-frame clones, with some not included. The sample contains approximately 300,000 clones, 90% of which appear only once. Sequences were obtained from PBMCs or T cells enriched from blood (not recorded which). These receptors were taken from a young woman with acute COVID-19. The CDR3 runs from the conserved cysteine through the conserved F or W. The listing skips clone size in some rows; elsewhere it reads once, few, many or a size class.

>16|.|TRBV11-3|TRBJ2-1
CASSQISGALGNEQFF
>14|.|TRBV30|TRBJ2-1
CAWSIRTGGDEQFF
>13|.|TRBV11-2|TRBJ2-7
CASSFTGGNEQYF
>14|.|TRBV7-9|TRBJ1-2
CASSAGHDSYGYTF
>12|.|TRBV29-1|TRBJ1-1
CSAQGSHTEAFF
>15|.|TRBV11-2|TRBJ1-4
CASSLVGGEGEKLFF
>14|.|TRBV5-1|TRBJ2-5
CASSLGSGRTTQYF
>14|once|TRBV24-1|TRBJ2-3
CATSDPSGTDTQYF
>14|.|TRBV6-5|TRBJ1-2
CASSSGLGDYGYTF
>13|.|TRBV7-6|TRBJ2-1
CASSTAALDEQFF
>16|.|TRBV5-1|TRBJ2-2
CASSLRVTGLTGELFF
>12|few|TRBV28|TRBJ1-2
CASSTGIYGYTF
>13|.|TRBV5-8|TRBJ1-2
CASTLGGDGGYTF
>16|.|TRBV15|TRBJ2-7
CATSRDRGQGSHEQYF
>14|.|TRBV25-1|TRBJ2-3
CASSESRGSDTQYF
>11|.|TRBV6-5|TRBJ2-1
CASRTGTSAVF
>11|.|TRBV2|TRBJ1-1
CATAGDTEAFF
>15|.|TRBV28|TRBJ1-5
CASSNIGEEDQPQHF
>16|.|TRBV6-4|TRBJ2-3
CASSDSAGASTDTQYF
>15|.|TRBV27|TRBJ2-3
CASVQTGTSTDTQYF
>15|few|TRBV2|TRBJ2-2
CASKAGARDTGELFF
>16|.|TRBV28|TRBJ1-1
CASSKRGGAWFTEAFF
>15|.|TRBV24-1|TRBJ2-3
CATSRSTTSTDTQYF
>15|.|TRBV7-9|TRBJ1-2
CASSQRQGREQGYTF
>17|.|TRBV3-1/TRBV3-2|TRBJ2-6
CASSQDGSGSGANVLTF
>11|.|TRBV12-3/TRBV12-4|TRBJ2-1
CASNQGNEQFF
>16|once|TRBV21-1|TRBJ1-5
CASSKVGGQGNQPQHF
>14|many|TRBV29-1|TRBJ2-7
CSVEGGGSPHEQYF
>14|.|TRBV5-1|TRBJ2-5
CASSRAGEGETQYF
>14|.|TRBV19|TRBJ2-1
CASRQGPTYNEQFF
>13|.|TRBV11-2|TRBJ2-5
CASSQSPQETQYF
>14|.|TRBV9|TRBJ1-2
CASSVATVNYGYTF
>14|.|TRBV27|TRBJ1-3
CASSLGQGGYTIYF
>13|.|TRBV28|TRBJ2-7
CASNPGQAYEQYF
>14|.|TRBV6-5|TRBJ1-5
CATSLRTGGGPQHF
>12|.|TRBV28|TRBJ1-2
CASSTASYGYTF
>15|.|TRBV7-3|TRBJ2-1
CASSFILSSYNEQFF
>14|.|TRBV7-8|TRBJ2-1
CASSQQGSYNEQFF
>15|.|TRBV5-1|TRBJ1-6
CASSLDPGGNSPLHF
>15|few|TRBV9|TRBJ1-4
CASSVSGGLNEKLFF
>12|.|TRBV28|TRBJ2-3
CASSPTSMSQYF